This T cell receptor (beta chain) comes out of a study of blood T cell repertoires in COVID-19. Recruitment covered about 25 US areas and drew participants whose ages spanned about 18 to 90 years. Participants had their cohort set by participant-reported clinical history. Measured with immunoSEQ multiplex PCR; TCRdb has only the in-frame clones, and not every one. The data contain some 300,000 clones, 88% of them singletons. V shed 0 bases and J 1 base; nucleotides not matched to a gene: 4. Germline CDR1 LGHNA, CDR2 YSLEER. This CDR3 has 17 residues. The receptor was derived from a woman in her 30s who had recovered from COVID-19. The chain joins TRBV4-3 to TRBJ1-2; 11 bases align to TRBD1. Specimen: PBMCs or T cells enriched from blood (not recorded which). The CDR3 loop is CASSQDPGQGVNYGYTF. Written as DNA, the CDR3 is TGCGCCAGCAGCCAAGATCCGGGACAGGGGGTTAACTATGGCTACACCTTC.